These T cell receptor beta chains were read from a single sample in a study of shared clonotypes between healthy human individuals. Sequencing was performed with immunoSEQ multiplex PCR; in TCRdb, only in-frame clones are kept and a portion is missing. The data show about 1 million clones, about four fifths seen once. Source material: memory CD4+ T cells from PBMCs. All receptors derive from a man between 18 and 29 years old in good health. Some clones in this sample may be carry-over from other donors' samples. CDR3s include the opening cysteine and the closing phenylalanine or tryptophan.

>TRBV19|TRBJ2-3
CASSLSGDTDTQYF
>TRBV19|TRBJ2-3
CASRAFASHLDTQYF
>TRBV28|TRBJ2-5
CASVSGGETQYF
>TRBV18|TRBJ2-1
CASSPNGLAGSSDEQFF
>TRBV6-1|TRBJ2-3
CASREGSSDTQYF
>TRBV6-1|TRBJ1-2
CASSETRGYGYTF
>TRBV28|TRBJ2-7
CASSSPSGATYEQYF
>TRBV2|TRBJ1-1
CASSLHTEAFF
>TRBV7-9|TRBJ1-1
CASSQDIGFTEAFF
>TRBV5-1|TRBJ2-5
CASSLFKASGETQYF
>TRBV19|TRBJ2-2
CASSIGVAGGNTGELFF
>TRBV7-9|TRBJ2-2
CASSSLTPTRILGELFF
>TRBV11-2|TRBJ2-1
CASSPQRGGGDEQFF
>TRBV5-1|TRBJ2-1
CASSHRDSNEQFF
>TRBV5-5|TRBJ2-4
CASSFGVDKNIQYF
>TRBV27|TRBJ1-1
CASSPPQGTNTEAFF
>TRBV9|TRBJ2-2
CASSVLANTGELFF
>TRBV6-5|TRBJ1-1
CASRNGQSEAFF
>TRBV12-2|TRBJ2-7
CASRLARAFGTPYEQYF
>TRBV30|TRBJ2-1
CAWRWSSYNEQFF
>TRBV5-1|TRBJ2-5
CASSVGQPETQYF
>TRBV12-5|TRBJ2-6
CASAPSGANVLTF
>TRBV7-8|TRBJ1-3
CASSWDGNTIYF
>TRBV29-1|TRBJ1-2
CSVDRGNYGYTF
>TRBV7-3|TRBJ2-1
CASSFLTDEKFF
>TRBV5-1|TRBJ2-3
CASSLDWLTDTQYF
>TRBV5-4|TRBJ2-2
CASSLVGEDTGELFF
>TRBV20-1|TRBJ2-1
CSLSSNEQFF
>TRBV11-2|TRBJ1-2
CASSFTGTGYGYTF
>TRBV30|TRBJ2-7
CAWSPGPRPTYEQYF
>TRBV7-9|TRBJ2-7
CASSQTGGSYEQYF
>TRBV7-2|TRBJ2-7
CASSLLWLAGYEQYF
>TRBV6-5|TRBJ1-1
CASSVPGTGYAFF
>TRBV6-5|TRBJ2-6
CAVQRTPSGANVLTF
>TRBV5-6|TRBJ2-1
CASSRLAGGSYNEQFF
>TRBV4-1|TRBJ2-1
CASSHASGRGTNNEQFF
>TRBV6-1|TRBJ1-1
CASSELPGSGEAFF
>TRBV28|TRBJ2-7
CASSGTGTYEQYF
>TRBV4-2|TRBJ2-1
CASSQVSAGGNEQFF
>TRBV21-1|TRBJ2-7
CASSKRTLGQYF
>TRBV29-1|TRBJ2-3
CSVDGTPVGTDTQYF